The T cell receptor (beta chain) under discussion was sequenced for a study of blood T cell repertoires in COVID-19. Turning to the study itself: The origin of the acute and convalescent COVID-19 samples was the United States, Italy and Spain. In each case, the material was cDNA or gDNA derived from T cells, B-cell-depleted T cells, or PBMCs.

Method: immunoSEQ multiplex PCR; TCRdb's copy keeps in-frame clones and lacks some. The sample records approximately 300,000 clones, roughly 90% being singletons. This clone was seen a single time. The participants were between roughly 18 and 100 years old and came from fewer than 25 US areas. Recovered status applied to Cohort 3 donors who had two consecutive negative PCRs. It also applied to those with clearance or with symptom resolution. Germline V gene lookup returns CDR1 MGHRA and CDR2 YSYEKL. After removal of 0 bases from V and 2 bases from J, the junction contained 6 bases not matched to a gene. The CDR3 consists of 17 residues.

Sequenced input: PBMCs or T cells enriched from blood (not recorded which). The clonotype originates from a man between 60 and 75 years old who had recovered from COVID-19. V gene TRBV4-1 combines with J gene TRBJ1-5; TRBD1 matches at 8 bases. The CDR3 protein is CASSQEPDRVGNQPQHF. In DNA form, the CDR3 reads TGCGCCAGCAGCCAAGAGCCGGACAGGGTTGGCAATCAGCCCCAGCATTTT.